This T cell receptor beta chain was sequenced for a study of T cell repertoires in cytomegalovirus infection. At the level of the study: HLA-C-restricted CMV epitopes, recently identified, and well-studied HLA-B-restricted ones were used by the study. Indications came from public TCR beta signatures; they pointed to CMV infection and to a matching HLA type. Broader study findings: HLA-C-restricted CMV clonotypes gave the most frequent clonotype in two of eight donors. Totalled public TCR beta family frequency picked out people who carried CMV plus the relevant HLA.

This clonotype was seen many times. Its antigen is undetermined. Trimming at V came to 8 bases and at J to 0 bases, leaving 8 bases not matched to a gene. Germline V gives CDR1 SGHTA, CDR2 FQGNSA. This CDR3 has 16 amino acids. MiXCR, applied by TCRdb to the reads, yields one record per CDR3 protein. The sample yields about 310,000 distinct CDR3 sequences, roughly 25% seen once. The receptor was derived from a human donor in good health (CMV status not recorded). Some clones in this sample may be carry-over from other donors' samples. Sample: cultured PBMCs, taken from culture after CMV antigen stimulation. This rearrangement joins TRBV7-2 to TRBJ2-1; 9 nucleotides match TRBD2. CDR3 sequence: CASEGREGLSYNEQFF. The CDR3 DNA sequence: TGTGCCAGCGAAGGGCGGGAGGGACTCTCCTACAATGAGCAGTTCTTC.